The sequence of this T cell receptor beta chain was determined in a study of human T cells and chemical hapten exposure. Study-wide findings and caveats: Counts of TCRs expanded at PT1 correlated positively with patch test score.

Using its own MiXCR run on the RACE reads, TCRdb lists one record per CDR3 protein. The data show some 190,000 distinct CDR3 sequences, approximately 20% seen once. The time point here: patch test 1, 2 weeks after DPC sensitization. Treatment of the sample: therapeutic diphenylcyclopropenone sensitization with weekly scalp DPC. The CDR3 sequence is 15 residues long. In germline, CDR1 is MNHEY, CDR2 SMNVEV (reference sequence). The V end lost 1 base, the J end lost 4 bases, and 13 bases lay between the germline ends. Of note for this clonotype: The target antigen is unknown.

The sequences come from whole blood, collected in connection with sensitization to the hapten diphenylcyclopropenone (DPC). The receptor's source is a woman in her forties or fifties with alopecia areata. Some clones in this sample may be carry-over from other donors' samples. The chain joins TRBV27 to TRBJ1-2, with D possibly matching TRBD1 (5 bases). This chain's CDR3 is CASSLFPPTAYGYTF. The CDR3 region has the DNA TGTGCCAGCAGTTTATTCCCTCCGACAGCCTATGGCTACACCTTC.